What follows is one TCR beta chain and its context. The time point: baseline, week 1 (first vaccination visit). Treatment in this sample: pre-vaccination baseline after standard-of-care therapy. Generated by immunoSEQ multiplex PCR, the TCRdb table keeps only in-frame clones and is missing some. The table lists 12,000 to 15,000 clones, around 87% of them singletons. This CDR3 is 15 amino acids long. Germline lookup yields CDR1 SGHVS and CDR2 FQNEAQ. Trimming stripped 7 bases from V and 2 bases from J, with 15 bases between. This entry is derived from a study of a mutant IDH1 vaccine in newly diagnosed glioma.

This clonotype was sampled from a woman in her forties with glioma. Some clones in this sample may be carry-over from other donors' samples. The J gene is TRBJ1-3, the V gene TRBV7-8; D gene ambiguous. Source: PBMCs, taken from a glioma patient treated with radiotherapy, temozolomide or both. CDR3 sequence (DNA): TGTGCCAGCACTGGGGTCGGGGTAGCTGGAAACACCATATATTTT. Translation gives CASTGVGVAGNTIYF.